These 18 T cell receptor beta chains were sequenced from one sample in a study of blood T cell repertoires in COVID-19. The data were produced by immunoSEQ multiplex PCR, yet TCRdb's version contains in-frame clones alone and is incomplete. The sample holds about 440,000 clones, 80% to 90% seen once. Sample: peripheral blood. Receptor source: a woman aged 25 to 39 with acute or convalescent COVID-19.

The chain uses TRBV9 and TRBJ2-2, with D unclear. Deletions cut 1 base from V and 7 bases from J, with 8 bases between. Germline V CDR1 and CDR2: SGDLS, YYNGEE. The CDR3 is 13 residues long. The CDR3 spells CASSVQLNGELFF. CDR3 coding DNA: TGTGCCAGCAGCGTACAACTCAACGGGGAGCTGTTTTTT.

The chain joins TRBV19 to TRBJ1-5; D not resolved. The CDR3 covers 12 residues. V was trimmed by 8 bases and J by 0 bases, leaving 5 bases between them. Germline V gene sequence: CDR1 LNHDA, CDR2 SQIVND (reference sequence). This chain's CDR3 is CASCYSNQPQHF. CDR3 coding DNA: TGTGCCAGTTGCTATAGCAATCAGCCCCAGCATTTT.

The chain recombines TRBV7-7 with TRBJ2-1; possibly TRBD2 for D (6 bases). The V gene's germline CDR1 is SSHAT and CDR2 FNYEAQ (reference sequence). The CDR3 sequence is 16 residues long. Trimming took 5 bases from V and 4 from J, leaving 18 bases between them. CDR3 coding DNA: TGTGCCAGCAGCCTGACTGGCGGGGTCTCGTACAATGAGCAGTTCTTC. Protein: CASSLTGGVSYNEQFF.

A note on this clone: A junction boundary mismatches the germline segment, possibly from a read error. The rearrangement links TRBV7-3 to TRBJ1-1, with 9 bases that match TRBD1. The CDR3 covers 14 residues. The germline V gene has CDR1 SGHTA and CDR2 FQGTGA. CDR3 coding DNA: TGTGCCAGCAGCTTAAGAGGGGACAGGGTTGAAACTTTCTTT. This translates into CASSLRGDRVETFF.

V is TRBV5-5 and J is TRBJ2-7; a possible D gene is TRBD1 (5 bases). Trimming pared 4 bases from V and 2 bases from J, leaving 22 bases between. CDR1 and CDR2 (germline): SGHKS, YYEKEE (reference sequence). The CDR3 consists of 17 residues. This CDR3 reads CASSATIGAKGTYEQYF. The CDR3 DNA follows: TGTGCCAGCAGCGCAACCATTGGGGCGAAAGGCACCTACGAGCAGTACTTC.

The chain couples TRBV3-1 (or the pseudogene TRBV3-2) to TRBJ2-5; D is uncertain. V lost 1 base and J lost 1, with 10 bases in between. Per the germline V gene, CDR1 is LGHDT and CDR2 is YNNKEL (reference sequence). This CDR3 spans 15 amino acids. As DNA, the CDR3 is TGTGCCAGCAGCCAAGTTATCCACAGCCAAGAGACCCAGTACTTC. This gives the protein CASSQVIHSQETQYF.

This chain uses TRBV7-9 with TRBJ2-7; no clear D. This CDR3 contains 14 residues. The V end was cut by 3 bases, the J end by 5 bases, with 14 bases between. Per germline, CDR1 SEHNR and CDR2 FQNEAQ (reference sequence). The CDR3 loop reads CASSLGRITNEQYF. CDR3 nucleotide sequence: TGTGCCAGCAGCTTGGGCAGGATCACGAACGAGCAGTACTTC. Looking up the rest from reference TRBV7-9 and TRBJ2-7 gives the full variable domain: DTGVSQNPRHKITKRGQNVTFRCDPISEHNRLYWYRQTLGQGPEFLTYFQNEAQLEKSRLLSDRFSAERPKGSFSTLEIQRTEQGDSAMYLCASSLGRITNEQYFGPGTRLTVT.

The chain employs TRBV15 and TRBJ2-1; D unresolved. Germline-derived CDR1 and CDR2 are LNHNV and YYDKDF (reference sequence). This CDR3 is built from 16 residues. The germline V and J ends were trimmed by 0 bases and 8 bases, with 17 bases remaining between them. CDR3: CATSREAPHPRDEQFF. The CDR3 DNA reads as TGTGCCACCAGCAGAGAGGCGCCGCACCCACGGGATGAGCAGTTCTTC. The complete variable domain, with remaining parts taken from reference TRBV15 and TRBJ2-1, reads DAMVIQNPRYQVTQFGKPVTLSCSQTLNHNVMYWYQQKSSQAPKLLFHYYDKDFNNEADTPDNFQSRRPNTSFCFLDIRSPGLGDTAMYLCATSREAPHPRDEQFFGPGTRLTVL.

The chain uses TRBV7-2 and TRBJ2-5; maybe TRBD1 (6 bases). Trimming left V 0 bases short and J 5 bases short, with 13 bases between. The CDR3 runs 15 residues. Germline V CDR1 and CDR2: SGHTA, FQGNSA. CDR3 protein: CASSLAGWQGETQYF. The CDR3 nucleotides are TGTGCCAGCAGCTTAGCCGGGTGGCAGGGGGAGACCCAGTACTTC.

The chain joins TRBV28 to TRBJ1-5; D unclear. This CDR3 contains 15 residues. The V end was cut by 2 bases, the J end by 3 bases, with 11 bases between. Germline CDR1 and CDR2: MDHEN and SYDVKM. The CDR3 nucleotides are TGTGCCAGCAGTTTACCCCAGGCGTTCAATCAGCCCCAGCATTTT. It codes for CASSLPQAFNQPQHF.

The chain recombines TRBV3-1 (or the pseudogene TRBV3-2) with TRBJ2-1, with no clear D. The germline V and J ends were trimmed by 6 bases and 9 bases, with 9 bases remaining between them. The CDR3 length is 11 residues. Per the germline V gene, CDR1 is LGHDT and CDR2 is YNNKEL (reference sequence). The CDR3 DNA follows: TGTGCCAGCAGGTTGTCGGGTGAGCAGTTCTTC. It codes for CASRLSGEQFF.

The chain is built from TRBV28 and TRBJ2-1; TRBD2 matches 13 bases. CDR3 length equals 15 residues. Germline trimming cut 6 bases from V and 12 bases from J; bases unmatched to any gene: 11. Germline CDR1 MDHEN, CDR2 SYDVKM. The chain's CDR3 is CASRLELAGGVRQFF. DNA of the CDR3: TGTGCCAGCAGACTGGAACTAGCGGGGGGGGTTCGGCAGTTCTTC.

The J gene is TRBJ2-5, the V gene TRBV5-1; D might be TRBD2 (7 bases). From germline, CDR1 is SGHRS and CDR2 YFSETQ. V lost 4 bases and J lost 5, with 15 bases in between. The CDR3 covers 14 residues. The CDR3 DNA sequence: TGCGCCAGCAGCGAGGGGGACTATTCGGAGACCCAGTACTTC. Its translation: CASSEGDYSETQYF.

V gene TRBV9 combines with J gene TRBJ1-2; 8 nucleotides match TRBD1. The CDR3 extends over 14 amino acids. Trimming took 3 bases from V and 0 from J; bases not matched to a gene: 1. Germline V lookup: CDR1 SGDLS, CDR2 YYNGEE. The CDR3 bases are TGTGCCAGCAGCGGACAGGGGCCTAACTATGGCTACACCTTC. Protein product: CASSGQGPNYGYTF.

CDR3 nucleotide sequence: TGCGCCAGCAGCGGACAGGAGACCCAAAACACCGGGGAGCTGTTTTTT. Translated: CASSGQETQNTGELFF. V gene TRBV10-2 combines with J gene TRBJ2-2, with 7 bases identical to TRBD1. J gave up 2 bases and V 6 bases, and 9 bases lay outside the gene matches. Germline V gene lookup returns CDR1 WSHSY and CDR2 SAAADI. The CDR3 sequence is 16 residues long.

This clone was detected only once. The junction differs from germline at one of its ends, possibly a read error. The V gene is TRBV5-4, the J gene TRBJ2-7, with 8 bases identical to TRBD2. Germline CDR1 SGHNT, CDR2 YYREEE (reference sequence). The CDR3 loop spans 12 amino acids. CDR3 DNA: TGTGCCAGCAGCTTGGCCGGGGGGGGGCAGTTTTTC. Encoded protein: CASSLAGGGQFF.

The chain employs TRBV6-5 and TRBJ1-5; 9 positions match TRBD1. The length of the CDR3 is 15 residues. Germline V CDR1 and CDR2: MNHEY, SVGAGI. V lost 2 bases to trimming and J lost 4 bases; unmatched junction nucleotides: 3. CDR3 residues: CASSYGTGQNQPQHF. The CDR3 DNA sequence: TGTGCCAGCAGTTACGGGACAGGGCAAAATCAGCCCCAGCATTTT.

The chain links TRBV18 to TRBJ2-5, with 9 bases matching TRBD1. Germline lookup yields CDR1 KGHSH and CDR2 LQKENI. The CDR3 is 14 amino acids. Trimming removed 6 bases from V and 4 bases from J; junction bases left unmatched: 6. The chain's CDR3 is CASSPDRGGETQYF. The CDR3 DNA follows: TGTGCCAGCTCGCCCGACAGGGGGGGAGAGACCCAGTACTTC.